This TCR beta chain was obtained from a study of OX40 agonist ivuxolimab in advanced cancers. Study conclusions and caveats: At doses 0.1 to 3.0 mg/kg, CD4+ and CD8+ clones expanded. Partial responders treated at 0.1-3.0 mg/kg exhibited clonal expansion among the lowest measured. Low normalized T-cell clonal expansion was also seen in some nonresponders.

This CDR3 has 17 amino acids. The trim removed 0 bases at V and 0 bases at J, leaving 7 bases unmatched. Germline V gene lookup returns CDR1 MGHRA and CDR2 YSYEKL. Sequenced by immunoSEQ multiplex PCR; TCRdb stores in-frame clones only, minus some. Among tens of thousands of clones, roughly 86% were seen once, and the ten largest hold roughly 27%. As regards this clone: The antigen is unknown.

Source: CD4+ or CD8+ T cells sorted from blood, taken in a trial of the OX40 agonist ivuxolimab. This clonotype was sampled from an adult with an advanced solid tumor such as melanoma, head and neck, liver or kidney cancer. The chain has TRBV4-1 and TRBJ2-7, with 8 bases lining up with TRBD2. The CDR3 region is CASSQEPGLGDSYEQYF. DNA for the CDR3: TGCGCCAGCAGCCAAGAGCCGGGACTAGGGGACTCCTACGAGCAGTACTTC.